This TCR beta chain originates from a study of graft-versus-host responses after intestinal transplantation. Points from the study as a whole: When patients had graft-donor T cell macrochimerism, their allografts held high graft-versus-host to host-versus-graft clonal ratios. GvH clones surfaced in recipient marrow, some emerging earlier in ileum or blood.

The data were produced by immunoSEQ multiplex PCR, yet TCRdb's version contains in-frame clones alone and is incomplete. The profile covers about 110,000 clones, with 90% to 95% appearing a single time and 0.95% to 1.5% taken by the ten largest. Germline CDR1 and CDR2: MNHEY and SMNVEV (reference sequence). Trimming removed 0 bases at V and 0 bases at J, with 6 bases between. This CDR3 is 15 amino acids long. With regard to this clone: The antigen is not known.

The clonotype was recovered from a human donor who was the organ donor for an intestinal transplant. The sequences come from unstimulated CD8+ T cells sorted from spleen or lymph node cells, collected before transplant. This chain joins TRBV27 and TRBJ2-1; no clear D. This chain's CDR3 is CASSLSQSSYNEQFF. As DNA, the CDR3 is TGTGCCAGCAGTTTATCACAGAGCTCCTACAATGAGCAGTTCTTC.